There are a few counts of the clone carrying this TCR beta chain. What it binds is unknown. The sample holds other DNA sequences that translate to the same CDR3. Trimming took 1 base from V and 5 from J; bases not matched to a gene: 5. The CDR3 sequence is 15 residues long. CDR1 SGHTA and CDR2 FQGNSA come from the germline V gene. This sample is part of a study of beta chain features in type 1 diabetes. Expressed TCRB transcripts got sequenced, as all isolated RNA was reverse transcribed. TCRdb's table, derived via immunoSEQ multiplex PCR, lists solely in-frame clones and lacks some. The table records around 310,000 clones, roughly 14% of them present only once. It was via CD45RO/CCR7/CD25/CD127/CD95/CD27 that CD4+ naive, central memory, regulatory and stem cell-like memory cells were sorted. Post-sort purity exceeded 95% for all sorted populations. General study points: Shorter TCRB CDR3s, moderately but significantly so, were found in Type 1 diabetes patients in all four CD4+ subsets. The study left unresolved whether HLA type influences TCRB rearrangement.

The sequencing input was naive CD4+ T cells from blood. This sequence originates from a woman under 30 with type 1 diabetes. The chain uses TRBV7-2 and TRBJ1-1; TRBD1 aligns across 9 bases. The CDR3 DNA sequence: TGTGCCAGCAGCTTAGTCGGGACAGGGAATACTGAAGCTTTCTTT. This translates into CASSLVGTGNTEAFF.